These 4 T cell receptor beta chains came from one sample sequenced in a study of T cells in Graves' hyperthyroidism and ophthalmopathy. Authors of the study amplified TCR beta CDR3 regions from RNA transcripts. The HTBI primer set drove a first-round RT-PCR of the TCR CDR3. Each CDR3 protein gets one entry after TCRdb re-called the multiplex PCR reads with MiXCR. The profile shows 90,000 to 120,000 distinct CDR3 sequences, 16% of them singletons. Sequenced sample: blood. These TCRs come from a woman aged 50 to 60 with Graves' hyperthyroidism.

This clonotype was picked up many times. This chain joins TRBV20-1 and TRBJ2-7; D not resolved. The CDR3 is 12 residues long. CDR1 DFQATT and CDR2 SNEGSKA come from the germline V gene (reference sequence). The V gene lost 3 bases and the J gene lost 3 bases, with 9 bases spanning the gap. DNA for the CDR3: TGCAGTGCTAGCCCAGGCAGCTACGAGCAGTACGTC. Translated: CSASPGSYEQYV.

This clonotype was recorded many times. J is TRBJ2-3 and V is TRBV7-8; TRBD2 matches at 9 bases. Germline V CDR1 and CDR2: SGHVS, FQNEAQ. This CDR3 comprises 14 residues. V lost 2 bases to trimming and J lost 6 bases; unmatched junction nucleotides: 3. CDR3 DNA sequence: TGTGCCAGCAGCTTACAAAGCGGGAGGGATACGCAGTATTTT. Translated: CASSLQSGRDTQYF.

This clonotype has ten or more counts. The chain uses TRBV13 and TRBJ2-1, with 11 bases lining up with TRBD2. The CDR3 contains 15 residues. Germline V CDR1 and CDR2: PRHDT, FYEKMQ (reference sequence). Germline trimming cut 6 bases from V and 4 bases from J; bases unmatched to any gene: 5. The CDR3 sequence is CASRDTSGSYNEQFF. The CDR3 DNA follows: TGTGCCAGCAGGGATACTAGCGGGAGTTACAATGAGCAGTTCTTC.

This clonotype was found many times. This chain uses TRBV9 with TRBJ2-1; 9 bases align to TRBD2. With V trimmed by 2 bases and J by 9 bases, 9 bases remained unmatched. The CDR3 consists of 15 residues. Per germline, CDR1 SGDLS and CDR2 YYNGEE. CDR3: CASSVLAGPEGEQFF. The CDR3 DNA reads as TGTGCCAGCAGCGTCCTAGCGGGACCCGAAGGTGAGCAGTTCTTC.